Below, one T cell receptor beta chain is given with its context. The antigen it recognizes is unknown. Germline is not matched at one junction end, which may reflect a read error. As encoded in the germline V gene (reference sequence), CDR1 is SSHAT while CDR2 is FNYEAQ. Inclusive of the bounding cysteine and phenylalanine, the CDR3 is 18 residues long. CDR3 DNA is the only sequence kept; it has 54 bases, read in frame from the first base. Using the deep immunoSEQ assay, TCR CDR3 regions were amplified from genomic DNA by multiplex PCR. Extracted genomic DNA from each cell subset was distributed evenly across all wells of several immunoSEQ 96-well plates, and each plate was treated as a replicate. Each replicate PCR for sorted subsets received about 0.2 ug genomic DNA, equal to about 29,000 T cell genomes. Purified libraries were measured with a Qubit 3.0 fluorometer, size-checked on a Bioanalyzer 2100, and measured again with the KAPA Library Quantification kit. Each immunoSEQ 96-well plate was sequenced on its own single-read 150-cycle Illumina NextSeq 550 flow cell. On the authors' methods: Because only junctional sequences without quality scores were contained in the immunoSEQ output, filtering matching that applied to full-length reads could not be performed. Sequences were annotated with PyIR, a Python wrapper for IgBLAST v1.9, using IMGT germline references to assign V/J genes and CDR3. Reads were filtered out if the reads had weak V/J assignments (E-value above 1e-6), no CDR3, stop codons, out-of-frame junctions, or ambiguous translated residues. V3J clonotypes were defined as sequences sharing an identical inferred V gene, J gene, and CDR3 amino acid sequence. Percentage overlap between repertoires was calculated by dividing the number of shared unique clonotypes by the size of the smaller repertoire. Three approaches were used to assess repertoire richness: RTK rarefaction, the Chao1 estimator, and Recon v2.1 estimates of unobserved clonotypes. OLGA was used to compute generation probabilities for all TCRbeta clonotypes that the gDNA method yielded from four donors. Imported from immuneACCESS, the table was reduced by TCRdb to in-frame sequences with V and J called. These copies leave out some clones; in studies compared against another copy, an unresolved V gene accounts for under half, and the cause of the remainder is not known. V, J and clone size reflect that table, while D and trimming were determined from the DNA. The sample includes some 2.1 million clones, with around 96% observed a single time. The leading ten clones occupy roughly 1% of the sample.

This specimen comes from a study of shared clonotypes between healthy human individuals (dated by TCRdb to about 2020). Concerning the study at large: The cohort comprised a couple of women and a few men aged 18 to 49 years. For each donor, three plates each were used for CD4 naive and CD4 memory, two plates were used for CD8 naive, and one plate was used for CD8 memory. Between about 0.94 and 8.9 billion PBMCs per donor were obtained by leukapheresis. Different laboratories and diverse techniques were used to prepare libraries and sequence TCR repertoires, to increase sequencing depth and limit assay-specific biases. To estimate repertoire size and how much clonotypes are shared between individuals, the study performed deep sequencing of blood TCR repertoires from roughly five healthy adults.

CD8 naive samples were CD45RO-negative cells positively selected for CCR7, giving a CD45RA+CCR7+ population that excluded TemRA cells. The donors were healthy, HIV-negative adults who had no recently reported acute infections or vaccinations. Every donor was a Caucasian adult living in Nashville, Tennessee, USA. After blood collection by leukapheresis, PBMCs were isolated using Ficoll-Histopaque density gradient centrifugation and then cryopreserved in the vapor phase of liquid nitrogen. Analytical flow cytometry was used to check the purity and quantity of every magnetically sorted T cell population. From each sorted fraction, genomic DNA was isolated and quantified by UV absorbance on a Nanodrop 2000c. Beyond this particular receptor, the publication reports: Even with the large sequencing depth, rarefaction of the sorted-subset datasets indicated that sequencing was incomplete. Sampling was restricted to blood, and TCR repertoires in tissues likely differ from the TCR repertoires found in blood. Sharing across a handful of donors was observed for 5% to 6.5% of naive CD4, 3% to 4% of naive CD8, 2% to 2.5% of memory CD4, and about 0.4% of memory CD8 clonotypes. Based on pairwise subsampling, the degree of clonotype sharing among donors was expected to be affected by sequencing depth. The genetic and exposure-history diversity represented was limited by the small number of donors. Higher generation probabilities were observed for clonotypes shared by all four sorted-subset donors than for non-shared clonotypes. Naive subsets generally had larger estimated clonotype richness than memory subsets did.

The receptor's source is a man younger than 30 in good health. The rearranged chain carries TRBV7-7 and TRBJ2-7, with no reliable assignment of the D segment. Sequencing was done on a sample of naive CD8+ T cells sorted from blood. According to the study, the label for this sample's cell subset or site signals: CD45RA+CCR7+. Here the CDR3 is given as CASSSVGRDGPGTYEQYF. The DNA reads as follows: TGTGCTAGCAGCTCCGTCGGAAGAGACGGACCCGGAACCTACGAGCAGTACTTC.